This record looks at one T cell receptor (beta chain) sequence and its context. As yet, its antigen is unknown. After removal of 8 bases from V and 2 bases from J, the junction contained 8 bases not matched to a gene. The CDR3 covers 14 residues. Germline CDR1 reads SQVTM; CDR2 reads ANQGSEA. The data originate from a study of cytomegalovirus exposure and HLA in healthy donors. Study results and limitations: Among donors in an Asian-associated ancestry cluster, a later analysis reportedly found fewer N-insertions than the roughly 680-donor mean. Presence/absence results assume similar sequencing depth per donor, which may not hold.

The PCR made use of 60 Vbeta and 13 Jbeta primers. Measured with immunoSEQ multiplex PCR; TCRdb has only the in-frame clones, and not every one. The sample consists of 100,000 to 120,000 clones, approximately 83% of them appearing once. The source of this sequence is a man in his forties in good health and CMV-seronegative. The sample was PBMCs. The chain joins TRBV29-1 to TRBJ2-2; 7 positions match TRBD2. CDR3: CSTRSGVNTGELFF. The CDR3 DNA is TGCAGCACGCGGAGCGGGGTTAACACCGGGGAGCTGTTTTTT.